Described below is a single T cell receptor (beta chain) sequence and its context. Its target antigen remains unknown. No much larger clone is present one base from it, and per-base qualities are unavailable. These data belong to a study of shared T cell receptors in the human thymus (dated by TCRdb to about 2021). In the study overall: The study examined how self-reactive, shared T-cell receptor alpha chains are generated in the human thymus.

Preparation of the library involved the immunoSEQ multiplex PCR assay. Held by TCRdb, this immuneACCESS table contains in-frame sequences only and omits some clones. Under half of the omission traces to an unresolved V gene where checked; the cause of the rest is unknown. This sample is represented by roughly 710,000 clones; approximately 85% of them were singletons. The ten largest clonotypes hold more than 0.008% of the sample. For CDR1 and CDR2, the germline V gene lists MNHNS and SASEGT. A distance of 13 bases separates the germline ends of V and J, which lose 4 bases and 0 bases respectively. From its cysteine to its phenylalanine, the CDR3 spans 16 amino acids. Only the CDR3 portion is preserved as DNA: 48 bases, with reading frame beginning at the first base. In addition, the sample was reused for a study of human thymus T cells. Looking at the second paper: In Finland, the donors were immunologically healthy infants who were having open corrective cardiac surgery for congenital heart defects. Thymus tissue was collected as surgical resects that were removed during corrective cardiac surgery. Both the thymic and the peripheral blood repertoires appeared to show biased V and J gene segment usage. The related research found that thymic TCR repertoires overlapped highly between unrelated individuals. The study characterized TCR alpha and beta repertoires from fewer than ten infant thymus samples and a few related peripheral blood samples. Donor ages ranged from roughly 7 to 250 days, and the cohort comprised over five male and a couple of female infants. Thymocytes were released mechanically from tissue and stored at -70 °C as pellets of 10-30 million cells. Genomic DNA was extracted from frozen cell pellets with a QIAsymphony instrument. TCRB and TCRAD loci were amplified from a standardized quantity of quality-controlled genomic DNA using the immunoSEQ multiplex PCR assay. The amplicons spanned the V(D)J region and were long enough to cover the CDR3 and allow V and J genes to be identified. Amplicon sequencing was performed on an Illumina platform through the commercial immunoSEQ service. Primer bias and sequencing errors were corrected using previously described methods, and TCRAD and TCRB definitions followed the IMGT database. immunoSEQ Analyzer 3.0 and VDJTools were used for repertoire analysis, which covered basic statistics, V/J segment usage, diversity estimates, rarefaction and pairwise overlap. To estimate diversity, the Chao1, ChaoE, Efron-Thisted, Shannon and inverse Simpson indices were applied, and diversity was also estimated on datasets down-sampled to the smallest sample. For repertoire overlap, CDR3 nucleotide sequence, V gene and J gene had to match strictly, and clustering was done by Jaccard-based multidimensional scaling. Thymus samples yielded on average roughly 840,000 unique TCRB clonotypes, compared with 70,000 to 85,000 from blood samples.

Sequenced material: thymocytes. The chain links TRBV6-1 with TRBJ2-1; the D region possibly corresponds to TRBD1 (6 bases align). The source of this sequence is a girl under three years old with a congenital heart defect. Donor details come from another sample of the same person, matched by shared clones. The DNA sequence is given as TGTGCCAGCAGTGTAGGATCAGGGGACTCCTACAATGAGCAGTTCTTC. Its product reads: CASSVGSGDSYNEQFF.